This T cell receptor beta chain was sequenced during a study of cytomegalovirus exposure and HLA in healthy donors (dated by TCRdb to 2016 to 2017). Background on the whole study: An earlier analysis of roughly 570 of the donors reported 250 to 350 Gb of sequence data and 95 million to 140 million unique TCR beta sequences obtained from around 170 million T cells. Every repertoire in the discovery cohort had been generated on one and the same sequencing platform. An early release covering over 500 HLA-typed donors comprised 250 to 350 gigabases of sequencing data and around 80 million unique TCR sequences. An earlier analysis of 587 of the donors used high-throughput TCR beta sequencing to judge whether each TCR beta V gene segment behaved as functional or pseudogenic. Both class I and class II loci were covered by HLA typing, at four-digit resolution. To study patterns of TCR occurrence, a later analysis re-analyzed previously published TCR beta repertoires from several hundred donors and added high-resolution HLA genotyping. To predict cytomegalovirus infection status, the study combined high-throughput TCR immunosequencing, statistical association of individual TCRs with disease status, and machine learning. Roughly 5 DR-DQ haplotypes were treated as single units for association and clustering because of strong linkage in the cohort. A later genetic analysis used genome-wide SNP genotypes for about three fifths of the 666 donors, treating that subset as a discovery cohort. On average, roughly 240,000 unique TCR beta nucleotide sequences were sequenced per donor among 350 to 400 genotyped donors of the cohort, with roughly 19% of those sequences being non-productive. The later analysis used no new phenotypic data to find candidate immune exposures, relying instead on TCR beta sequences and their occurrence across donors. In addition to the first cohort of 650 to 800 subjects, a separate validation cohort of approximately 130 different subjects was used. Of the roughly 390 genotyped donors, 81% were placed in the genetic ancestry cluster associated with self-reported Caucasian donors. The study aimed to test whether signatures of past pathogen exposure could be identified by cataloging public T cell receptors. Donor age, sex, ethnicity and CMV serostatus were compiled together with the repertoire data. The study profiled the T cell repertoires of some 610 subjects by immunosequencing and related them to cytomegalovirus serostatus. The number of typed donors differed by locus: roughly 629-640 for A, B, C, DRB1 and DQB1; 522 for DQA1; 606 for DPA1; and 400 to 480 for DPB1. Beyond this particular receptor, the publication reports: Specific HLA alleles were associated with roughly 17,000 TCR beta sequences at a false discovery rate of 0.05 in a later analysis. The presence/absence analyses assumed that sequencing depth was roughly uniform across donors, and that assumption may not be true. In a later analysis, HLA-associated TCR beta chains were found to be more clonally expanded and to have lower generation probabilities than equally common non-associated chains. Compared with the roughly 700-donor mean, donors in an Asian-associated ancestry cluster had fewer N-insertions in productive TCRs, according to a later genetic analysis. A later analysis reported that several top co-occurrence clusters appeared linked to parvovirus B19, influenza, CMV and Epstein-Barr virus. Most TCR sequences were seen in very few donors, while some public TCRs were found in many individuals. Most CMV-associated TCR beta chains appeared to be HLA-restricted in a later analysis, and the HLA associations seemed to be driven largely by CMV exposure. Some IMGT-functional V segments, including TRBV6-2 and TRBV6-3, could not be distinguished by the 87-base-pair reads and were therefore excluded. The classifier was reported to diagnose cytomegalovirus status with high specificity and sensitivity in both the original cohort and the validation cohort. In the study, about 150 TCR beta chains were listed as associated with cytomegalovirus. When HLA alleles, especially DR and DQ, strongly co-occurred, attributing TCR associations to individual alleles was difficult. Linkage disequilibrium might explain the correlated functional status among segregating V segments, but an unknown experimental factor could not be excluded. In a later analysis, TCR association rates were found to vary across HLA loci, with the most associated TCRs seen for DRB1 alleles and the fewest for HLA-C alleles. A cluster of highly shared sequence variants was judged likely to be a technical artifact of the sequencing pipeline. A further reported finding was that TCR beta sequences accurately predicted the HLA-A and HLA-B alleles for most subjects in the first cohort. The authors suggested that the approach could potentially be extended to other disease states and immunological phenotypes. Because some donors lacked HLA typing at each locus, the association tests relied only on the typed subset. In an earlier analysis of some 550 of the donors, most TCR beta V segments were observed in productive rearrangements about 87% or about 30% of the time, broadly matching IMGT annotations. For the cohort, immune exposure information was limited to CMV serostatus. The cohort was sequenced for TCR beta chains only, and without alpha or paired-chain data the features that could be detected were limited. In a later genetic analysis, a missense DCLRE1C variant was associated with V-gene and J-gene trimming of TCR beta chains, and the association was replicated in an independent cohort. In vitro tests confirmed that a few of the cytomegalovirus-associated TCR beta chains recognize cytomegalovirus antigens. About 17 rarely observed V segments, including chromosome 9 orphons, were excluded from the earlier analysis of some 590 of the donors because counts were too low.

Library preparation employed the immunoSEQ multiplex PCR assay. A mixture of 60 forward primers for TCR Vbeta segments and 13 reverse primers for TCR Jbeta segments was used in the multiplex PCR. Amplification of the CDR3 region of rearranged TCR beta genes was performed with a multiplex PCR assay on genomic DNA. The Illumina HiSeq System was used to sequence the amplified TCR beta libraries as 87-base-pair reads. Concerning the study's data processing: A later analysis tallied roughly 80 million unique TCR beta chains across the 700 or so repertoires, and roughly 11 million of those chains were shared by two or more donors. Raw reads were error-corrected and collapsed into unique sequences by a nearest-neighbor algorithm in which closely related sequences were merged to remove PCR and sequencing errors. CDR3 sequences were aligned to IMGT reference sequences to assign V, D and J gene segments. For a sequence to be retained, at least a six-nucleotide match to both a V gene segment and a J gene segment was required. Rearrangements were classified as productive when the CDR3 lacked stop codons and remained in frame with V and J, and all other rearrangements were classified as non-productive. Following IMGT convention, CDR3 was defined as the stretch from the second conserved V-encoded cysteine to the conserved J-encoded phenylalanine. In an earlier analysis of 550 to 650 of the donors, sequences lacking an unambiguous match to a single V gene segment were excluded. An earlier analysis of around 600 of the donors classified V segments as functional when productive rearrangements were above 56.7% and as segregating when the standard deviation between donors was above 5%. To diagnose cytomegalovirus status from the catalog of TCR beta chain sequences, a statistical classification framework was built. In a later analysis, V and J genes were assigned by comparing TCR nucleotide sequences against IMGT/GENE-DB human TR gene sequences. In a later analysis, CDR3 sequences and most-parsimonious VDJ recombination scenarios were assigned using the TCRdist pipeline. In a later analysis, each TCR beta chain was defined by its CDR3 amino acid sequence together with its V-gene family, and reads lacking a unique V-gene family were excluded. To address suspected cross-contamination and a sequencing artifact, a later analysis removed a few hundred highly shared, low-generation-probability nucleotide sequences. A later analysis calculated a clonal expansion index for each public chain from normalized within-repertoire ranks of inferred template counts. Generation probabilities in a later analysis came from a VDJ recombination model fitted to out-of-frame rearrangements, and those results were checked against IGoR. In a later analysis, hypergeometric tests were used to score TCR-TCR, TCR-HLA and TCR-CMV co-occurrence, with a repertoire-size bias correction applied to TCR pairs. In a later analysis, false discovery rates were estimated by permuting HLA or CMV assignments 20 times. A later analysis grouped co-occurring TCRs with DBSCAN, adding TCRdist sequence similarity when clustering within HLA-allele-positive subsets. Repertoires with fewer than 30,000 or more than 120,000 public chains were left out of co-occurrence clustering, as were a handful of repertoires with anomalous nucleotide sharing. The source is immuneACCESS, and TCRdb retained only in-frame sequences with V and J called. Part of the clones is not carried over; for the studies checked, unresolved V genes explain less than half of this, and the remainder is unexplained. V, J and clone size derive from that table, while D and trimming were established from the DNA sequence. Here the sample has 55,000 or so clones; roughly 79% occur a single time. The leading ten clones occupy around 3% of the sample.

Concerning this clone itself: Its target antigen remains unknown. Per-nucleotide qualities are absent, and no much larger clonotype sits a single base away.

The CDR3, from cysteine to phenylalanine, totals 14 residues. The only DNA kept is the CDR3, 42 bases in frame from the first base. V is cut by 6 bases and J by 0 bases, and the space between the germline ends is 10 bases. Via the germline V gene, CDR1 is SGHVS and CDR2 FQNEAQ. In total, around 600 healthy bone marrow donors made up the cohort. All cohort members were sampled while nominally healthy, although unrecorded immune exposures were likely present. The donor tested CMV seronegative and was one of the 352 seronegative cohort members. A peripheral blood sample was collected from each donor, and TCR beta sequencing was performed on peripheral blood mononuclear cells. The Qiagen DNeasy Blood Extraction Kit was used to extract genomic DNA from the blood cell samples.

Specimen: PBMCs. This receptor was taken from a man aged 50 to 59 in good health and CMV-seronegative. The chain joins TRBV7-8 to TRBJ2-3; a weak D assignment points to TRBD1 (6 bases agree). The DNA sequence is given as TGTGCCAGCAGACAGGGTTCGAGCACAGATACGCAGTATTTT. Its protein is CASRQGSSTDTQYF.